This T cell receptor (beta chain) emerged from a study of T cell changes during pregnancy in multiple sclerosis. Germline assignment: CDR1 KGHSH and CDR2 LQKENI. Trimming removed 0 bases from V and 10 bases from J, with 12 bases in between. The CDR3 totals 13 residues. The data were produced by immunoSEQ multiplex PCR, yet TCRdb's version contains in-frame clones alone and is incomplete. The sample lists some 60,000 clones, approximately 91% seen once, with approximately 0.4% in the top ten. This TCR was recovered from a female donor with multiple sclerosis, enrolled in a pregnancy study. The sample in question was CD4+ T cells from peripheral blood mononuclear cells, obtained in the third trimester of pregnancy. V is TRBV18 and J is TRBJ1-2, with D maybe TRBD1 (6 bases). DNA for the CDR3: TGTGCCAGCTCACCACCCAGCGGGGGCGACTACACCTTC. It codes for CASSPPSGGDYTF. The full variable domain, completed using reference TRBV18 and TRBJ1-2, is NAGVMQNPRHLVRRRGQEARLRCSPMKGHSHVYWYRQLPEEGLKFMVYLQKENIIDESGMPKERFSAEFPKEGPSILRIQQVVRGDSAAYFCASSPPSGGDYTFGSGTRLTVV.